This T cell receptor beta chain was obtained from a study of blood T cell repertoires in COVID-19. Study at large: Sample material is recorded as cDNA or gDNA derived from T cells, B-cell-depleted T cells, or PBMCs.

Sequenced by immunoSEQ multiplex PCR; TCRdb stores in-frame clones only, minus some. The repertoire has around 80,000 clones, about 82% of them found once; the top ten carry 8.5% to 10%. The junction had 5 bases not matched to a gene; V was cut back by 6 bases and J by 4 bases. The CDR3 length is 15 residues. CDR1 MNHEY and CDR2 SVGAGI come from the germline V gene. This chain connects TRBV6-5 to TRBJ2-1, with 11 bases matching TRBD2. The origin of this receptor is a man aged 50 or older with COVID-19, enrolled during active disease. The sequencing sample was made of peripheral blood. The CDR3 bases are TGTGCCAGCAGACTAGCGGGAGTGGCTTACAATGAGCAGTTCTTC. Translated, it gives CASRLAGVAYNEQFF.